This TCR beta chain emerged from a study of immune evolution from preneoplasia to lung adenocarcinoma. Findings and caveats of the study: Later-stage lesions appeared to have more T cells, more diversity, less clonality. Top clone share appeared to fall from AAH through AIS, MIA, adenocarcinoma.

Resections took place in Japan or China from about 2014 to 2018. Each case's diagnosis was confirmed by two pathologists on H&E. This table comes from immunoSEQ multiplex PCR, and its TCRdb copy is limited to in-frame clones, with some not included. The data hold fewer than 7,500 clones, with approximately 72% observed a single time. Turning to this clone: What it recognizes is unknown.

The junction had 8 bases not matched to a gene; V was cut back by 6 bases and J by 7 bases. The CDR3 is 15 residues long. The germline CDR1 and CDR2 sequences are KGHSH and LQKENI. V gene TRBV18 combines with J gene TRBJ1-4; TRBD1 matches 10 bases. The receptor comes from an older donor with lung adenocarcinoma. Sequenced material: FFPE adjacent normal lung tissue. CDR3 bases: TGTGCCAGCTCCGGTTCGACAGGGGGCGGTGAAAAACTGTTTTTT. Translating gives CASSGSTGGGEKLFF. Looking up the rest from reference TRBV18 and TRBJ1-4 gives the full variable domain: NAGVMQNPRHLVRRRGQEARLRCSPMKGHSHVYWYRQLPEEGLKFMVYLQKENIIDESGMPKERFSAEFPKEGPSILRIQQVVRGDSAAYFCASSGSTGGGEKLFFGSGTQLSVL.